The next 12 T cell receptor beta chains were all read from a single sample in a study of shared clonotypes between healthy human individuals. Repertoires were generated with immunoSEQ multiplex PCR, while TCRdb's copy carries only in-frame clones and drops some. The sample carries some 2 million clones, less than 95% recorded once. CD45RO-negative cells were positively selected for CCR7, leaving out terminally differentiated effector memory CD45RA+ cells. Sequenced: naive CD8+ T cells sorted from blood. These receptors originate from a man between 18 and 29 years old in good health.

The CDR3 here is CASSLGWGRETQYF. The CDR3 DNA sequence: TGCGCCAGCAGCTTGGGTTGGGGCCGGGAGACCCAGTACTTC. This chain joins TRBV5-1 and TRBJ2-5; weak D call: TRBD1 (5 bases). The CDR3 extends over 14 amino acids. The germline V gene encodes CDR1 SGHRS and CDR2 YFSETQ. V dropped 0 bases and J dropped 5 bases, with 11 bases sitting between them. Based on the CDR3 plus reference TRBV5-1 and TRBJ2-5, the full variable domain is KAGVTQTPRYLIKTRGQQVTLSCSPISGHRSVSWYQQTPGQGLQFLFEYFSETQRNKGNFPGRFSGRQFSNSRSEMNVSTLELGDSALYLCASSLGWGRETQYFGPGTRLLVL.

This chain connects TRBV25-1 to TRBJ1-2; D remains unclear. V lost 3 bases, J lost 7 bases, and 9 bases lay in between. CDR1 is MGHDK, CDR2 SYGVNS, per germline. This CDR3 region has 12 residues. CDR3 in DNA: TGTGCCAGCAGTGACCTTACGGGTGGCTACACCTTC. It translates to CASSDLTGGYTF.

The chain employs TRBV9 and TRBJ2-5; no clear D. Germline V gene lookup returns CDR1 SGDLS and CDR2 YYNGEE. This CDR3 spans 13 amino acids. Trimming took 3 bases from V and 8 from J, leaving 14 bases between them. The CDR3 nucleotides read TGTGCCAGCAGCGGAGCCGGCTCCCCAACCCAGTACTTC. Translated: CASSGAGSPTQYF.

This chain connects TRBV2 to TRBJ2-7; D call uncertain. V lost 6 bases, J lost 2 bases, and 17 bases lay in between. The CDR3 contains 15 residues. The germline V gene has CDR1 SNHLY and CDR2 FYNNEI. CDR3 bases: TGTGCCAGCAGCGCCGCGATGGAATTCACCTACGAGCAGTACTTC. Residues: CASSAAMEFTYEQYF.

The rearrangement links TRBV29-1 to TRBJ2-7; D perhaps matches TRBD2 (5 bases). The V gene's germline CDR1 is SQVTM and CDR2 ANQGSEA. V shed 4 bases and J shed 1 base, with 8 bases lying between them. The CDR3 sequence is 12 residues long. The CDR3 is CSVVGVSYEQYF. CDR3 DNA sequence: TGCAGCGTTGTCGGGGTTTCCTACGAGCAGTACTTC.

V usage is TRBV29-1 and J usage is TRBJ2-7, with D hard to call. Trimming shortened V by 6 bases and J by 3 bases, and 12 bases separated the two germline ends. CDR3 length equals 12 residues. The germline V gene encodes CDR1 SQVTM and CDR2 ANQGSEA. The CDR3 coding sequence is TGCAGCGTAGATGGACCTAACTACGAGCAGTACTTC. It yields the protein CSVDGPNYEQYF.

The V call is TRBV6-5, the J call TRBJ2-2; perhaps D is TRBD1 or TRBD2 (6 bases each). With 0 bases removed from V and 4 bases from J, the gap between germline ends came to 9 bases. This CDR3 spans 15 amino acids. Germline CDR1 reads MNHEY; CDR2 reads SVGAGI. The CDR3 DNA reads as TGTGCCAGCAGTTACTCAGGGGGGCGCACCGGGGAGCTGTTTTTT. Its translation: CASSYSGGRTGELFF.

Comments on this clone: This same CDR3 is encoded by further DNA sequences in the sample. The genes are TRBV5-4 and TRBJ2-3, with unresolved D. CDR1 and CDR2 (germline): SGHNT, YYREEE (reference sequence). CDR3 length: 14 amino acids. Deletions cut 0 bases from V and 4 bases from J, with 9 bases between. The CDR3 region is CASSLGGLPDTQYF. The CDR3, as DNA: TGTGCCAGCAGCTTGGGCGGTCTCCCAGATACGCAGTATTTT.

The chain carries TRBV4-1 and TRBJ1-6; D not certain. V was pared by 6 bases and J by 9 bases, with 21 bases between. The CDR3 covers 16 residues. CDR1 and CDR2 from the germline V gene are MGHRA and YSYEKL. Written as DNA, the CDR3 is TGCGCCAGCAGTCCCCAAAGGGCCGCGCTGGGTTCACCCCTCCACTTT. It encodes CASSPQRAALGSPLHF.

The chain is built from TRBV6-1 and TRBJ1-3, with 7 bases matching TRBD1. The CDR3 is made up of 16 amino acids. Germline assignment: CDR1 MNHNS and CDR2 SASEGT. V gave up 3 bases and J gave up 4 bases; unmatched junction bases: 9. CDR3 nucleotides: TGTGCCAGCAGTGAGGCAGAGGGGGCTGAAGGAAACACCATATATTTT. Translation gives CASSEAEGAEGNTIYF.

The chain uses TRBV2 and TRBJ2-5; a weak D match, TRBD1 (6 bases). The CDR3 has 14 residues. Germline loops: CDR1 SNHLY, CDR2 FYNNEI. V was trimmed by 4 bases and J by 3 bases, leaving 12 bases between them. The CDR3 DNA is TGTGCCAGCAGTGGTACCTACAGGGAAGAGACCCAGTACTTC. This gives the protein CASSGTYREETQYF.

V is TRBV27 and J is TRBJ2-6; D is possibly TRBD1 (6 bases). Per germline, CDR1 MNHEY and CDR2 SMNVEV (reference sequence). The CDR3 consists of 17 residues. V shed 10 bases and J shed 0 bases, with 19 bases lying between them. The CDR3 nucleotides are TGTGCCACCGTCAGCTGGGACACTGCCTCTGGGGCCAACGTCCTGACTTTC. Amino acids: CATVSWDTASGANVLTF.